This T cell receptor beta chain stems from a study of cytomegalovirus exposure and HLA in healthy donors. The wider study: Researchers found that approximately 77% of some 400 genotyped donors fell within the Caucasian-associated ancestry cluster.

Trimming at V came to 6 bases and at J to 4 bases, leaving 10 bases not matched to a gene. Looked up from germline, CDR1 is SGHRS and CDR2 is YFSETQ. The CDR3 length is 15 residues. Whole-study results and caveats: High specificity and sensitivity for cytomegalovirus status were reported for the classifier. Presence/absence analyses took donor sequencing depth as roughly uniform. The productive fraction for most TCR beta V segments was about 90% or about 30% in an earlier analysis.

As for this clone: What it binds is unknown.

13 Jbeta primers and 60 Vbeta primers were used for the PCR. Clones were read by immunoSEQ multiplex PCR, and TCRdb kept only the in-frame ones, dropping some. Counted here are more than 110,000 clones, around 77% occurring once; the ten biggest clones make up 4.5% to 5%. The TCR was taken from a woman in her fifties or sixties in good health and CMV-seronegative. This chain joins TRBV5-1 and TRBJ2-3, with 8 bases matching TRBD2. The sequencing sample was made of PBMCs. CDR3 sequence: CASTLDGGGPDTQYF. As DNA, the CDR3 is TGCGCCAGCACCCTGGACGGGGGGGGGCCAGATACGCAGTATTTT.